Following are 8 T cell receptor beta chains from one sample sequenced in a study of cytomegalovirus exposure and HLA in healthy donors. A multiplex PCR was run with 60 Vbeta primers and 13 Jbeta primers. Assay used: immunoSEQ multiplex PCR; TCRdb lists only in-frame clones, some missing. The table has 180,000 or so clones, roughly 79% seen once. Material for sequencing was PBMCs. The receptors shown here come from a young woman in good health and CMV-seropositive.

This clone was seen once. The chain couples TRBV30 to TRBJ1-2; D remains unclear. In germline, CDR1 is GTSNPN, CDR2 SVGIG (reference sequence). The CDR3 covers 13 residues. V was trimmed by 8 bases and J by 6 bases, leaving 19 bases between them. CDR3: CASTGGRVHGYTF. The CDR3, as DNA: TGTGCCAGCACGGGCGGGAGGGTCCATGGCTACACCTTC.

V is TRBV19 and J is TRBJ1-5; 8 bases are a match to TRBD1. With V trimmed by 5 bases and J by 5 bases, 2 bases remained unmatched. The CDR3 covers 13 residues. CDR1 and CDR2 (germline): LNHDA, SQIVND (reference sequence). CDR3 DNA sequence: TGTGCCAGTAGTCAGGACAGGGATCAGCCCCAGCATTTT. Protein sequence: CASSQDRDQPQHF. The full variable domain, rest sourced from reference TRBV19 and TRBJ1-5, is DGGITQSPKYLFRKEGQNVTLSCEQNLNHDAMYWYRQDPGQGLRLIYYSQIVNDFQKGDIAEGYSVSREKKESFPLTVTSAQKNPTAFYLCASSQDRDQPQHFGDGTRLSIL.

The genes are TRBV27 and TRBJ1-1; unclear D gene. V was shortened by 2 bases and J by 8 bases, with 6 bases between the two germline ends. The germline CDR1 and CDR2 sequences are MNHEY and SMNVEV (reference sequence). The CDR3 covers 11 residues. The CDR3 bases are TGTGCCAGCAGTTTAGGAGGAGAAGCTTTCTTT. It encodes CASSLGGEAFF.

The rearrangement links TRBV15 to TRBJ2-6; D is ambiguous. The CDR3 is made up of 15 amino acids. The germline V gene has CDR1 LNHNV and CDR2 YYDKDF (reference sequence). V was shortened by 5 bases and J by 1 base, with 9 bases between the two germline ends. The CDR3 loop reads CATSGQVSGANVLTF. CDR3 bases: TGTGCCACCAGCGGCCAAGTGTCTGGGGCCAACGTCCTGACTTTC.

V gene TRBV19 combines with J gene TRBJ1-1; possible D gene TRBD1, 5 bases. Germline CDR1 and CDR2: LNHDA and SQIVND (reference sequence). The CDR3 contains 15 residues. The germline V and J ends were trimmed by 6 bases and 1 base, with 15 bases remaining between them. In nucleotides, the CDR3 is TGTGCCAGTAGGTTAGGGGATTTTGGGAACACTGAAGCTTTCTTT. Protein product: CASRLGDFGNTEAFF.

The gene calls are TRBV4-3 and TRBJ1-4; D is undetermined. The CDR3 extends over 14 amino acids. Trimming left V 1 base short and J 5 bases short, with 8 bases between. Germline V lookup: CDR1 LGHNA, CDR2 YSLEER. Here the CDR3 reads CASSQVALNEKLFF. The CDR3 DNA sequence: TGCGCCAGCAGCCAAGTGGCCTTAAATGAAAAACTGTTTTTT.

The V and J genes are TRBV27 and TRBJ1-3, with TRBD1 as a possible D gene (6 bases). This CDR3 has 15 residues. V lost 6 bases and J lost 2, with 14 bases in between. Germline CDR1 MNHEY, CDR2 SMNVEV (reference sequence). Here the CDR3 reads CASRQQGNAGNTIYF. The CDR3 nucleotides are TGTGCCAGCAGACAACAGGGAAATGCTGGAAACACCATATATTTT.

This clone has only a few counts. J is TRBJ2-3 and V is TRBV7-7; no reliable D call. Per germline, CDR1 SSHAT and CDR2 FNYEAQ (reference sequence). The ends were cut back, 4 bases at V and 0 bases at J, with 11 bases in the middle. The CDR3 loop spans 15 amino acids. The CDR3 DNA follows: TGTGCCAGCAGCTCTGGTGGGCTTAGCACAGATACGCAGTATTTT. It translates to CASSSGGLSTDTQYF.